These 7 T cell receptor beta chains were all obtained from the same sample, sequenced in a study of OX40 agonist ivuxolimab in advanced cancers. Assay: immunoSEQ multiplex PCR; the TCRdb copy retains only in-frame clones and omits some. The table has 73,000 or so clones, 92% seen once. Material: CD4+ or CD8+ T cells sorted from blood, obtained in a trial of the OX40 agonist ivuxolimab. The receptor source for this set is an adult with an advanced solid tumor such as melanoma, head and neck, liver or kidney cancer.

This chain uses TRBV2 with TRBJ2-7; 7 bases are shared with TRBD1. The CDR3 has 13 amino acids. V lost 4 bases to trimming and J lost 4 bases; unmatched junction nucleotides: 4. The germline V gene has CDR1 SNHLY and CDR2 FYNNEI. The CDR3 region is CASSGGGLYEQYF. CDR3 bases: TGTGCCAGCAGTGGAGGGGGCCTTTACGAGCAGTACTTC.

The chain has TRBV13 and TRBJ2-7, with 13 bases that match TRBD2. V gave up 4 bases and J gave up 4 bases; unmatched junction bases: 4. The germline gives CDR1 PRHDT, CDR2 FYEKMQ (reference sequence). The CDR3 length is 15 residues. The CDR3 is CASSSRLAGGYEQYF. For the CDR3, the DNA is TGTGCCAGCAGCTCAAGACTAGCGGGGGGATACGAGCAGTACTTC.

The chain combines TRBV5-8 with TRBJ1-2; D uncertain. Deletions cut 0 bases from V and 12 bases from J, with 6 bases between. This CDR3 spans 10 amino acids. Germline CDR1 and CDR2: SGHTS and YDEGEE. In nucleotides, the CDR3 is TGTGCCAGCAGCTTGGGTGGTGACACCTTC. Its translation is CASSLGGDTF.

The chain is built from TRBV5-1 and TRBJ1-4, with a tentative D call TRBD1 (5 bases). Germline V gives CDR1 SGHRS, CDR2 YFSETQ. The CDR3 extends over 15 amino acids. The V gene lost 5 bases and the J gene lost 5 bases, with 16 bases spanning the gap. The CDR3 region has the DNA TGCGCCAGCAGACTTCGGCGGGACGGGAATGAAAAACTGTTTTTT. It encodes CASRLRRDGNEKLFF. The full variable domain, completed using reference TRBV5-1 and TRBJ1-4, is KAGVTQTPRYLIKTRGQQVTLSCSPISGHRSVSWYQQTPGQGLQFLFEYFSETQRNKGNFPGRFSGRQFSNSRSEMNVSTLELGDSALYLCASRLRRDGNEKLFFGSGTQLSVL.

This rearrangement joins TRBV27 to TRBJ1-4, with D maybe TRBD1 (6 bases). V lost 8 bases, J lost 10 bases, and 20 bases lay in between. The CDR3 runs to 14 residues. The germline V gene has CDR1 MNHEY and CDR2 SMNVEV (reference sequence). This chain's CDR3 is CASGVTGIGGKLFF. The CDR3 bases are TGTGCCAGCGGAGTTACAGGGATAGGTGGAAAACTGTTTTTT.

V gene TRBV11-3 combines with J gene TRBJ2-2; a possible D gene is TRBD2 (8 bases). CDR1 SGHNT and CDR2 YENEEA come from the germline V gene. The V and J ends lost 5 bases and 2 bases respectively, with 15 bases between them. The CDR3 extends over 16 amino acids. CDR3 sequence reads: CASSPREGANTGELFF. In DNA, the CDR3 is TGTGCCAGCAGCCCCCGGGAGGGGGCTAACACCGGGGAGCTGTTTTTT.

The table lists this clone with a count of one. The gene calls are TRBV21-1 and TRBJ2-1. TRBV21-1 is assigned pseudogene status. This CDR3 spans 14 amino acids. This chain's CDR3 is CASSKFPERPEQFF. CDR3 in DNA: TGTGCCAGCAGCAAATTTCCCGAAAGGCCTGAGCAGTTCTTC.